This TCR beta chain was recovered during a study of naive and memory T cell subsets. This clonotype was seen many times. Its antigen remains unknown. The beta constant-region primer was an equimolar mix of two oligonucleotides covering TRBC1 and TRBC2. Ligated cDNA was amplified by four rounds of PCR with nested alpha and beta constant-region primers and SP2. TCRdb re-called the UMI-ligation and nested PCR reads through MiXCR, storing one row per CDR3 protein. Altogether around 140,000 distinct CDR3 sequences are present, roughly 23% being singletons, with the ten largest covering 0.11%. This CDR3 contains 15 residues. Germline V gene lookup returns CDR1 MNHEY and CDR2 SVGAGI. V was pared by 0 bases and J by 0 bases, with 9 bases between. Broader study findings: A few larger clonotypes appeared in naive repertoires, especially CD8, possibly memory cells re-expressing CD45RA. Expression changes during T cell differentiation may affect RNA-based TCR counts.

The TCR comes from a human donor in good health. Input material: naive CD4+ T cells from blood. The chain uses TRBV6-5 and TRBJ2-7; D not resolved. As DNA, the CDR3 is TGTGCCAGCAGTTACTCGAGTCAGCCCTCCTACGAGCAGTACTTC. Protein sequence: CASSYSSQPSYEQYF.